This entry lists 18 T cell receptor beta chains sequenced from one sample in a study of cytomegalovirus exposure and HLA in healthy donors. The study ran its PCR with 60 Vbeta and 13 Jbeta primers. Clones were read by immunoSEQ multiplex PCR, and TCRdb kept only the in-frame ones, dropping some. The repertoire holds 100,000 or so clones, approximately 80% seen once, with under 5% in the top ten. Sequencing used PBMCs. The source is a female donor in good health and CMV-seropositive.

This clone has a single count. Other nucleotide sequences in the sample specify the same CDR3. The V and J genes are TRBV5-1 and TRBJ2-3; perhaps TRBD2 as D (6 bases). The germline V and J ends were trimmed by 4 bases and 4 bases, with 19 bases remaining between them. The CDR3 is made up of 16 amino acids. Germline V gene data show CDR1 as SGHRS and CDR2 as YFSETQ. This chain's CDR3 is CASSNPTSGTADTQYF. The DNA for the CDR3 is TGCGCCAGCAGCAACCCGACTAGTGGGACCGCAGATACGCAGTATTTT.

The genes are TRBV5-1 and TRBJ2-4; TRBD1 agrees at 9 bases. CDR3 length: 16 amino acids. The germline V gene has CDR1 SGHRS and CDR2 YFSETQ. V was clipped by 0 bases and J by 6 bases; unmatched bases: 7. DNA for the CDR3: TGCGCCAGCAGCTTGGACCCACAGGGGGCAGGAAACATTCAGTACTTC. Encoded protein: CASSLDPQGAGNIQYF.

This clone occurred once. This CDR3 reads CASSEGGTTRAFF. The CDR3 DNA reads TGTGCCAGCAGTGAAGGCGGGACTACGAGAGCTTTCTTT. This chain uses TRBV25-1 with TRBJ1-1, with a possible D match to TRBD1 (5 bases). V lost 2 bases and J lost 10, with 14 bases in between. Germline-derived CDR1 and CDR2 are MGHDK and SYGVNS. The CDR3 sequence is 13 residues long.

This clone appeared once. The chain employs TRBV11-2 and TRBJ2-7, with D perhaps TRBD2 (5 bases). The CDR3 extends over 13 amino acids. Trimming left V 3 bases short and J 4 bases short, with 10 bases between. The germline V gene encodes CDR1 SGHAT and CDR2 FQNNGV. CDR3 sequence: CASSFGEFYEQYF. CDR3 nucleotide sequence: TGTGCCAGCAGCTTTGGGGAGTTTTACGAGCAGTACTTC.

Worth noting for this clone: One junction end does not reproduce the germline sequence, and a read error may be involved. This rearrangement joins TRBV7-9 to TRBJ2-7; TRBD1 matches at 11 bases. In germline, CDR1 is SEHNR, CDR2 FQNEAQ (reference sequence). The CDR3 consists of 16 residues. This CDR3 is CSSSPAGTGGRYEQYF. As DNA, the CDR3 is TGTTCCAGCAGCCCCGCCGGGACAGGGGGTAGGTACGAGCAGTACTTC.

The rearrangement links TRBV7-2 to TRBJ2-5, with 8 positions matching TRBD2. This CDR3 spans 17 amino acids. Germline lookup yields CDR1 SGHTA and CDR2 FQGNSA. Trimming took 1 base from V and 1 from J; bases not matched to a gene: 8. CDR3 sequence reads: CASSLGPSGSPQETQYF. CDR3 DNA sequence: TGTGCCAGCAGCTTAGGACCCAGCGGGAGTCCCCAAGAGACCCAGTACTTC.

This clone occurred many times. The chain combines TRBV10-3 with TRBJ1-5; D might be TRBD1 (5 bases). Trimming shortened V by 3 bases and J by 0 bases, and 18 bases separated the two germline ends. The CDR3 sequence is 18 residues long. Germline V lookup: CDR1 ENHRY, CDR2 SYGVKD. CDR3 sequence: CAISEAGRGVISNQPQHF. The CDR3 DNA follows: TGTGCCATCAGTGAAGCGGGCCGGGGGGTGATTAGCAATCAGCCCCAGCATTTT.

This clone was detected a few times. In nucleotides, the CDR3 is TGCAGCGTGGTCAGAGGGGGACTGTTTTTT. Its protein is CSVVRGGLFF. The J gene is TRBJ1-4, the V gene TRBV29-1, with D perhaps TRBD1 (6 bases). This CDR3 comprises 10 residues. V dropped 6 bases and J dropped 13 bases, with 12 bases sitting between them. From germline, CDR1 is SQVTM and CDR2 ANQGSEA. Drawing the rest from reference TRBV29-1 and TRBJ1-4, the complete variable domain is SAVISQKPSRDICQRGTSLTIQCQVDSQVTMMFWYRQQPGQSLTLIATANQGSEATYESGFVIDKFPISRPNLTFSTLTVSNMSPEDSSIYLCSVVRGGLFFGSGTQLSVL.

The CDR3 DNA sequence: TGTGCCAGCAGCTTAAGGACAGGGTCCCTCTCCTACGAGCAGTACTTC. Residues: CASSLRTGSLSYEQYF. The V and J genes are TRBV7-2 and TRBJ2-7; 8 bases are a match to TRBD1. The CDR3 sequence is 16 residues long. Trimming removed 2 bases from V and 0 bases from J; junction bases left unmatched: 6. CDR1 SGHTA and CDR2 FQGNSA come from the germline V gene.

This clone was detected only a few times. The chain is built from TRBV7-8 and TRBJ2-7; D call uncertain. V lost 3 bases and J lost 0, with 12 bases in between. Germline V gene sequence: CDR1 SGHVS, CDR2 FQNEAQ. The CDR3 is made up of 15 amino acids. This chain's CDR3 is CASSFSPQVSYEQYF. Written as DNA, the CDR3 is TGTGCCAGCAGCTTTTCCCCGCAGGTCTCCTACGAGCAGTACTTC.

CDR3 DNA: TGCGCCAGCAGCTTGTTGCGTCTCAGCGGCCTGAACACCGGGGAGCTGTTTTTT. This gives the protein CASSLLRLSGLNTGELFF. The V call is TRBV5-1, the J call TRBJ2-2; a possible D gene is TRBD2 (5 bases). Germline V gives CDR1 SGHRS, CDR2 YFSETQ. With 1 base removed from V and 1 base from J, the gap between germline ends came to 17 bases. This CDR3 comprises 18 residues.

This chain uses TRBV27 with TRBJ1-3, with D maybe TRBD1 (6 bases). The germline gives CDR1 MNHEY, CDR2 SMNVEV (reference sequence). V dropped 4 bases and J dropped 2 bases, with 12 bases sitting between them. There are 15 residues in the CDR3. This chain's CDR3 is CASSWSGAAGNTIYF. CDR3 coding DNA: TGTGCCAGCAGTTGGTCAGGGGCGGCTGGAAACACCATATATTTT.

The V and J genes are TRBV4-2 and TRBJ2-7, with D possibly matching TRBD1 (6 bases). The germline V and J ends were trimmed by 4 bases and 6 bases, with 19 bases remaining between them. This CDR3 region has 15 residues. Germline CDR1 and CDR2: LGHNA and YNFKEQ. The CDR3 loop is CASSRSAEQGFEQYF. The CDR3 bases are TGTGCCAGCAGCCGGTCAGCCGAACAGGGATTCGAGCAGTACTTC.

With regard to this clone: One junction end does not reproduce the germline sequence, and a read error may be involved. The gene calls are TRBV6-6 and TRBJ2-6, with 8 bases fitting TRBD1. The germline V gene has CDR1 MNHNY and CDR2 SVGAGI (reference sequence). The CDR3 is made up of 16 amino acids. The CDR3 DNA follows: TGTGCCAGCACCCTCGGGACAGGCTCTGGGGCCAACGGCCTGACTTTC. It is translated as CASTLGTGSGANGLTF.

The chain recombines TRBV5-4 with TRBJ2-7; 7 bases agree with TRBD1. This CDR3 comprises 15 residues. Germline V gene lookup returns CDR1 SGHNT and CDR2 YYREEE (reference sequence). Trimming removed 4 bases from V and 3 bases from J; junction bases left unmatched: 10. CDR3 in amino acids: CASSRNRGSGYEQYF. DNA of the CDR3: TGTGCCAGCAGCCGCAACAGGGGTTCAGGCTACGAGCAGTACTTC.

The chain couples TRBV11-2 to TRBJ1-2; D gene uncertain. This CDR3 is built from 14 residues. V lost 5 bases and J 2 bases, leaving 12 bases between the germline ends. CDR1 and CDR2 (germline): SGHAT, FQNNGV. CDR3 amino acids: CASSIKAQNYGYTF. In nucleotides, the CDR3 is TGTGCCAGCAGCATCAAAGCACAGAACTATGGCTACACCTTC.

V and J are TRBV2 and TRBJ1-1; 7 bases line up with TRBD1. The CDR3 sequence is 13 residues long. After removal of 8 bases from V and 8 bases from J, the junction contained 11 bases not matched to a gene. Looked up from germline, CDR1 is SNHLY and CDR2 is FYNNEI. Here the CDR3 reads CASREGAEEEAFF. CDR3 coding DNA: TGTGCCAGCCGGGAGGGGGCAGAAGAGGAAGCTTTCTTT.

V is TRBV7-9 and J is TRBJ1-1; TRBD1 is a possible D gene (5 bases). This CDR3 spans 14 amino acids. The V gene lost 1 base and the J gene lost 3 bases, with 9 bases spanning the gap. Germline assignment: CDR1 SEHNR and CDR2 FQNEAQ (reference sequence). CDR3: CASSLEGQHTEAFF. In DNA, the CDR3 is TGTGCCAGCAGCTTAGAGGGGCAGCACACTGAAGCTTTCTTT.